The next 4 T cell receptor beta chains were all read from a single sample in a study of identical twins. TCRdb itself ran the 5' RACE reads through MiXCR, one entry per CDR3 protein. This sample has 690,000 or so distinct CDR3 sequences; 6.1% occur once, and the top ten carry around 1.9%. Sequenced sample: naive T cells sorted from blood. The receptors originated from a man between 18 and 35 years old in good health.

The table lists this clonotype with a few counts. This rearrangement joins TRBV5-5 to TRBJ1-1; D unclear. CDR1 SGHKS and CDR2 YYEKEE come from the germline V gene (reference sequence). V gave up 7 bases and J gave up 5 bases, with 9 bases separating them. CDR3 length: 11 residues. The CDR3 coding sequence is TGTGCCAGCGACGGTGGTACTGAAGCTTTCTTT. Translated, it gives CASDGGTEAFF.

This clonotype has a handful of counts. V is TRBV10-2 and J is TRBJ2-5, with D possibly called TRBD1 or TRBD2 (5 bases each). Per the germline V gene, CDR1 is WSHSY and CDR2 is SAAADI. V was shortened by 6 bases and J by 7 bases, with 18 bases between the two germline ends. The CDR3 is 14 amino acids. The CDR3 DNA is TGCGCCAGCAGGAGGGGCCTCGATACTGTGACCCAGTACTTC. Its protein is CASRRGLDTVTQYF.

The V and J genes are TRBV2 and TRBJ2-7, with D tentatively TRBD1 or TRBD2 (6 bases each). V gave up 7 bases and J gave up 1 base, with 14 bases separating them. The CDR3 runs 14 residues. The germline V gene encodes CDR1 SNHLY and CDR2 FYNNEI. The CDR3 loop reads CASTWGGQSYEQYF. DNA for the CDR3: TGTGCCAGCACCTGGGGAGGACAGTCCTACGAGCAGTACTTC.

This clonotype was observed a handful of times. This chain joins TRBV4-3 and TRBJ1-1, with TRBD1 as a possible D gene (6 bases). The germline V and J ends were trimmed by 0 bases and 5 bases, with 7 bases remaining between them. Germline V CDR1 and CDR2: LGHNA, YSLEER. This CDR3 spans 13 amino acids. The CDR3 DNA sequence: TGCGCCAGCAGCCAAGAGAGGGGGACTGAAGCTTTCTTT. It translates to CASSQERGTEAFF.